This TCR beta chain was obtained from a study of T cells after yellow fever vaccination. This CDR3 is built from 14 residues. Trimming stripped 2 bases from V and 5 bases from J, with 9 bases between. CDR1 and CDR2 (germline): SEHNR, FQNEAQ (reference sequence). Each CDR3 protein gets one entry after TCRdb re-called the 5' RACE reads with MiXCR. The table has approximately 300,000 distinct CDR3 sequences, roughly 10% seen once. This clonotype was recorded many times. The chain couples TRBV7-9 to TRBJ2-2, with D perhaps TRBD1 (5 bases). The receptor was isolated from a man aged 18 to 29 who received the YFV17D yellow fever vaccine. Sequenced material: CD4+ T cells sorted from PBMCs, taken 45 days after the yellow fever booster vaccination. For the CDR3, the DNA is TGTGCCAGCAGCTTAACCAGGGAAACCGGGGAGCTGTTTTTT. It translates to CASSLTRETGELFF.